Below, 15 T cell receptor beta chains from the same sample are listed, as sequenced in a study of blood T cells in healthy people across ages. A second PCR, run for about 7 to 11 cycles, used a sample-barcoded 5' primer plus a J-beta primer mix. TCRdb processed the 5' RACE reads anew with MiXCR; each CDR3 protein has one entry. Here the sample spans approximately 1.5 million distinct CDR3 sequences, approximately 32% being singletons. Sequencing was carried out using blood. The receptors come from a woman in her thirties in good health.

To note about this clonotype: Sequence at one end of the junction differs from germline and may be a read error. This sequence joins TRBV2 and TRBJ2-5, with 15 bases that match TRBD2. CDR3 size: 16 residues. Germline V gene lookup returns CDR1 SNHLY and CDR2 FYNNEI. In DNA, the CDR3 is TGTGCCAACAGTGGACTAGCGGGAGGGCCAACAGAGACCCAGTACTTC. It yields the protein CANSGLAGGPTETQYF.

V and J are TRBV2 and TRBJ2-1; D is ambiguous. This CDR3 has 14 amino acids. Trimming cost V 0 bases and J 6 bases, with 9 bases left between them. The germline gives CDR1 SNHLY, CDR2 FYNNEI. The CDR3 DNA reads TGTGCCAGCAGTGAAGCCCTTCGGACCAATGAGCAGTTCTTC. It codes for CASSEALRTNEQFF.

This clonotype was counted many times. The chain joins TRBV29-1 to TRBJ2-1; 10 positions match TRBD2. CDR1 SQVTM and CDR2 ANQGSEA come from the germline V gene. There are 16 residues in the CDR3. V dropped 5 bases and J dropped 1; count of bases not matched to a gene: 8. In DNA form, the CDR3 reads TGCAGCGTTAGGGTAGCGGGAGGTGGGTCCTACAATGAGCAGTTCTTC. Amino acids: CSVRVAGGGSYNEQFF.

This clonotype was counted between two and nine times. J is TRBJ2-7 and V is TRBV28; 12 nucleotides match TRBD1. J lost 4 bases, V lost 3 bases, and 7 bases had no gene match. The germline CDR1 and CDR2 sequences are MDHEN and SYDVKM. This CDR3 is 16 amino acids long. The CDR3 reads CASSFHPGQGAYEQYF. CDR3 bases: TGTGCCAGCAGTTTTCATCCGGGACAGGGGGCGTACGAGCAGTACTTC.

There are a few counts of this clonotype. This chain uses TRBV5-1 with TRBJ2-5; unclear D gene. This CDR3 region has 13 residues. The V end was cut by 3 bases, the J end by 4 bases, with 10 bases between. From germline, CDR1 is SGHRS and CDR2 YFSETQ. CDR3 nucleotides: TGCGCCAGCAGCTCCTTCCCGGCAGAGACCCAGTACTTC. Its translation is CASSSFPAETQYF.

This clonotype was found a few times. This chain connects TRBV20-1 to TRBJ2-1, with D unclear. The germline CDR1 and CDR2 sequences are DFQATT and SNEGSKA (reference sequence). The CDR3 sequence is 11 residues long. Trimming took 5 bases from V and 7 from J, leaving 9 bases between them. CDR3 sequence (DNA): TGCAGTGCTTCTCGGTCAAATGAGCAGTTCTTC. This encodes CSASRSNEQFF.

The DNA of the CDR3 is TGCGGGGGGACCCGGGGGAACACTGAAGCTTTCTTT. Protein: CGGTRGNTEAFF. The chain couples TRBV29-1 to TRBJ1-1, with D perhaps matching TRBD1 (5 bases). This CDR3 has 12 residues. Germline CDR1 SQVTM, CDR2 ANQGSEA. Combining the CDR3 with reference TRBV29-1 and TRBJ1-1 gives the whole variable domain SAVISQKPSRDICQRGTSLTIQCQVDSQVTMMFWYRQQPGQSLTLIATANQGSEATYESGFVIDKFPISRPNLTFSTLTVSNMSPEDSSIYLCGGTRGNTEAFFGQGTRLTVV.

V and J are TRBV11-2 and TRBJ1-1; no firm D call. The CDR3 sequence is 12 residues long. Per germline, CDR1 SGHAT and CDR2 FQNNGV. V was pared by 8 bases and J by 8 bases, with 15 bases between. CDR3 sequence reads: CASRSRAAEAFF. The CDR3 nucleotides read TGTGCCAGCCGGAGCCGTGCGGCAGAAGCTTTCTTT.

This chain joins TRBV7-3 and TRBJ2-3, with 7 bases identical to TRBD2. The CDR3 is 12 residues long. Germline-derived CDR1 and CDR2 are SGHTA and FQGTGA. J gave up 8 bases and V 5 bases, and 4 bases lay outside the gene matches. The CDR3 bases are TGTGCCAGCAGCCAGCCGGGGGGTACGCAGTATTTT. It encodes CASSQPGGTQYF.

The table lists this clonotype with a few counts. The chain couples TRBV20-1 to TRBJ2-5, with 13 bases fitting TRBD2. Germline V lookup: CDR1 DFQATT, CDR2 SNEGSKA (reference sequence). This CDR3 spans 15 amino acids. V lost 5 bases, J lost 5 bases, and 8 bases stayed unmatched. The CDR3 is CSAPGLAGRVETQYF. The CDR3 nucleotides are TGCAGTGCTCCGGGACTAGCGGGGAGGGTTGAGACCCAGTACTTC.

J is TRBJ1-6 and V is TRBV6-6; no firm D call. V was clipped by 2 bases and J by 10 bases, with 9 bases between them. The CDR3 covers 13 residues. Per germline, CDR1 MNHNY and CDR2 SVGAGI (reference sequence). The CDR3 DNA reads as TGTGCCAGCAGTTACGATGGGGAATCACCCCTCCACTTT. Translated, it gives CASSYDGESPLHF.

In this sample, this clonotype turned up a few times. The chain joins TRBV7-8 to TRBJ2-5; 8 bases align to TRBD2. J lost 0 bases, V lost 10 bases, and 7 bases had no gene match. The CDR3 has 14 amino acids. The germline V gene encodes CDR1 SGHVS and CDR2 FQNEAQ. In DNA, the CDR3 is TGTGCCATCATTAGCGGGGACAACCAAGAGACCCAGTACTTC. Its translation is CAIISGDNQETQYF.

The chain employs TRBV27 and TRBJ2-3, with D possibly matching TRBD2 (5 bases). The CDR3 spans 16 residues. Trimming took off 3 bases at V and 0 bases at J, with 13 bases between the two ends. The V gene's germline CDR1 is MNHEY and CDR2 SMNVEV (reference sequence). The CDR3 loop reads CASSFRRLASTDTQYF. Written as DNA, the CDR3 is TGTGCCAGCAGTTTTAGGAGGCTAGCTAGCACAGATACGCAGTATTTT.

The table lists this clonotype with a few counts. The genes are TRBV5-1 and TRBJ2-3, with D perhaps TRBD1 (6 bases). The CDR3 contains 15 residues. V dropped 4 bases and J dropped 5 bases, with 17 bases sitting between them. Germline CDR1 SGHRS, CDR2 YFSETQ. The CDR3 region has the DNA TGCGCCAGCAGCACCACCGGGACGACAGGAGATACGCAGTATTTT. Its translation: CASSTTGTTGDTQYF.

The chain links TRBV13 to TRBJ2-3, with 7 bases aligning to TRBD1. V dropped 3 bases and J dropped 5; count of bases not matched to a gene: 2. Per germline, CDR1 PRHDT and CDR2 FYEKMQ (reference sequence). The CDR3 has 13 amino acids. This CDR3 reads CASSFYRGDTQYF. CDR3 DNA: TGTGCCAGCAGCTTTTACAGGGGAGATACGCAGTATTTT.